The rows below give T cell receptor beta chains drawn from one sample of a study of T-cell reconstitution after alpha-beta-depleted transplantation in children. One entry per CDR3 protein, called by TCRdb with MiXCR from the PCR reads. This table has about 420,000 distinct CDR3 sequences, 15% to 20% appearing once. This material consisted of PBMCs, mostly from graft donor cells, taken 360 days after TCRalphabeta/CD19-depleted stem cell transplant. Receptors originate from a boy under two years old who had a stem cell transplant for Wiskott-Aldrich syndrome, so the T cells may come from the graft donor. CDR3s include the opening cysteine and the closing phenylalanine or tryptophan. The D gene is left open where the match is weak. Clone size appears in some rows only: once, few, many, or a class for an expanded clone.

j_call d_call v_call cdr3_length clone_size cdr3_aa cdr3_nt
TRBJ2-7 - TRBV7-9 12 few CASSLGPNEQYF TGTGCCAGCAGCTTGGGCCCGAACGAGCAGTACTTC
TRBJ2-1 - TRBV30 12 few CAWSVQGNEQFF TGTGCCTGGAGTGTACAGGGAAATGAGCAGTTCTTC
TRBJ2-1 - TRBV6-2/TRBV6-3 13 few CASSPPLALEQFF TGTGCCAGCAGTCCGCCTCTAGCGCTCGAGCAGTTCTTC
TRBJ2-5 TRBD2 TRBV24-1 15 many CATSDSGGAGETQYF TGTGCCACCAGTGATAGCGGGGGGGCCGGGGAGACCCAGTACTTC
TRBJ2-6 - TRBV7-2 17 - CASRHRDLGSGANVLTF TGTGCCAGCAGGCACCGGGACCTCGGCTCTGGGGCCAACGTCCTGACTTTC
TRBJ2-1 TRBD1 TRBV4-3 19 - CASSHPGTGVLGSVDEQFF TGCGCCAGCAGCCACCCCGGGACAGGGGTTTTGGGTTCCGTGGATGAGCAGTTCTTC
TRBJ2-1 - TRBV12-3/TRBV12-4 14 few CASSPQGKRNEQFF TGTGCCAGTTCCCCCCAGGGGAAAAGGAATGAGCAGTTCTTC
TRBJ2-2 TRBD2 TRBV12-3/TRBV12-4 16 - CASSFAGGPSSGELFF TGTGCCAGCAGTTTCGCGGGAGGGCCTAGTTCCGGGGAGCTGTTTTTT
TRBJ2-7 - TRBV20-1 14 - CSARTRVGQIEQYF TGCAGTGCTAGAACGCGGGTCGGACAGATCGAGCAGTACTTC
TRBJ2-5 - TRBV10-3 15 few CAISESNRGGETQYF TGTGCCATCAGTGAGTCGAATCGGGGCGGTGAGACCCAGTACTTC